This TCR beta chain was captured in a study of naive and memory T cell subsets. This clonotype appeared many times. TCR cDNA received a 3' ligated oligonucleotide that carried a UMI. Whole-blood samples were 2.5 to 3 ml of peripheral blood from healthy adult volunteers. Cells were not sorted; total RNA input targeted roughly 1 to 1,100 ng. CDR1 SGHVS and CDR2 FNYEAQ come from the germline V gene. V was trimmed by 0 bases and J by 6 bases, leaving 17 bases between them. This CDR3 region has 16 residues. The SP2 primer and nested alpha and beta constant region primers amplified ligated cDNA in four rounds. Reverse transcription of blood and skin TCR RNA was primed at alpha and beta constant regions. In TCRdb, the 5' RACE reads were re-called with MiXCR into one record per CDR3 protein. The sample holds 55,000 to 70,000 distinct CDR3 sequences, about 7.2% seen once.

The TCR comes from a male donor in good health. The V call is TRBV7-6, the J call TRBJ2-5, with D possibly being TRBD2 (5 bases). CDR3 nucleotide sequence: TGTGCCAGCAGCTTAGCCTCAACAGAGGGAAGGAAGACCCAGTACTTC. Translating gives CASSLASTEGRKTQYF.